Listed below are T cell receptor beta chains from one sample, sequenced in a study of blood T cell repertoires in COVID-19. Data came from immunoSEQ multiplex PCR; TCRdb stores just in-frame clones and leaves some out. The sample holds over 250,000 clones; around 79% are singletons and the top ten take 3% to 3.5%. Specimen: peripheral blood. The origin of the receptors is an elderly woman with acute or convalescent COVID-19. Each CDR3 is given with its conserved first and last residue. A D gene is named only where the DNA matches it firmly. Clone sizes are given selectively: once, few, many, or a class where the clone is expanded.

>NA|TRBJ2-5|TRBD2|TRBV7-8
CASRSSSGGKTQYF
TGTGCCAGCAGGTCCAGTTCGGGGGGAAAGACCCAGTACTTC
>NA|TRBJ2-3|TRBD2|TRBV9
CASSTTAGGLHRGPRSTDTQYF
TGTGCCAGCAGCACAACAGCGGGGGGGCTTCACCGCGGCCCGCGGAGCACAGATACGCAGTATTTT
>NA|TRBJ2-4|TRBD1|TRBV4-2
CASSQDLGQGAVGWLSKNIQYF
TGTGCCAGCAGCCAAGATCTGGGGCAGGGGGCGGTTGGGTGGTTGAGCAAAAACATTCAGTACTTC
>once|TRBJ1-2|NA|TRBV11-2
CAAHRGEGRQYGYTF
TGTGCCGCTCATAGGGGGGAGGGGCGACAATATGGCTACACCTTC
>NA|TRBJ2-7|NA|TRBV27
CASSYGSRVGRDEQYF
TGTGCCAGCAGTTATGGGAGTCGGGTCGGTCGCGACGAGCAGTACTTC
>NA|TRBJ1-5|NA|TRBV6-1
CASSEAAGVPYSNQPQHF
TGTGCCAGCAGTGAAGCGGCGGGAGTTCCATATAGCAATCAGCCCCAGCATTTT
>NA|TRBJ2-1|NA|TRBV6-1
CASSDIGGSYNEQFF
TGTGCCAGCAGTGATATAGGCGGCTCCTACAATGAGCAGTTCTTC
>NA|TRBJ2-7|NA|TRBV2
CASTGDSYEQYF
TGTGCCAGCACCGGGGATTCCTACGAGCAGTACTTC
>NA|TRBJ1-6|NA|TRBV6-5
CASSHFSYNSPLHF
TGTGCCAGCAGCCATTTTTCCTATAATTCACCCCTCCACTTT
>NA|TRBJ2-2|NA|TRBV18
CASSPGLANTGELFF
TGTGCCAGCTCACCAGGACTCGCGAACACCGGGGAGCTGTTTTTT
>once|TRBJ1-1|NA|TRBV15
CATSRDRVSNTEAFF
TGTGCCACCAGCAGAGATCGAGTTTCCAACACTGAAGCTTTCTTT
>NA|TRBJ2-5|TRBD2|TRBV6-1
CASSRGGAQETQYF
TGTGCCAGCAGCCGCGGGGGGGCCCAGGAGACCCAGTACTTC
>NA|TRBJ2-1|TRBD2|TRBV27
CASSLFPGLAGGDEQFF
TGTGCCAGCAGTTTATTTCCCGGACTAGCGGGAGGGGATGAGCAGTTCTTC
>NA|TRBJ2-3|TRBD2|TRBV9
CASSISGGRTDTQYF
TGTGCCAGCAGCATTAGCGGGGGGCGGACAGATACGCAGTATTTT
>NA|TRBJ2-1|NA|TRBV6-1
CASSEALLRNEQFF
TGTGCCAGCAGTGAAGCGCTGTTGCGGAATGAGCAGTTCTTC
>NA|TRBJ2-2|NA|TRBV19
CASSKIGVGGTRELFF
TGTGCCAGTAGTAAAATCGGGGTGGGGGGAACCAGGGAGCTGTTTTTT
>NA|TRBJ1-1|NA|TRBV6-5
CASNGARGTEAFF
TGTGCCAGCAACGGGGCGAGGGGGACTGAAGCTTTCTTT
>few|TRBJ1-2|TRBD1|TRBV29-1
CSVRTGGDYGYTF
TGCAGCGTTCGGACAGGAGGGGACTATGGCTACACCTTC
>NA|TRBJ2-2|TRBD2|TRBV5-1
CASSLTPTSGRALGELFF
TGCGCCAGCAGCTTGACCCCCACTAGCGGGAGGGCCCTCGGGGAGCTGTTTTTT
>NA|TRBJ2-1|NA|TRBV11-3
CASSLDLFSEQFF
TGTGCCAGCAGCTTAGATCTTTTTAGCGAGCAGTTCTTC
>NA|TRBJ1-3|NA|TRBV15
CATSRDRGAGNTIYF
TGTGCCACCAGCAGAGATCGAGGAGCCGGAAACACCATATATTTT
>once|TRBJ1-5|TRBD1|TRBV18
CASSPGQGAQPQHF
TGTGCCAGCTCACCAGGACAGGGGGCTCAGCCCCAGCATTTT
>NA|TRBJ1-3|NA|TRBV28
CASGYRNSGNTIYF
TGTGCCAGCGGATACAGGAACTCTGGAAACACCATATATTTT
>NA|TRBJ1-6|TRBD1|TRBV19
CASRPPGQQNSPLHF
TGTGCCAGTAGACCGCCGGGACAGCAGAATTCACCCCTCCACTTT
>few|TRBJ2-7|NA|TRBV7-2
CASSLDRVGHEQYF
TGTGCCAGCAGCTTAGACAGGGTAGGGCACGAGCAGTACTTC
>NA|TRBJ2-6|NA|TRBV7-2
CASSSNSGANVLTF
TGTGCCAGCAGCTCCAACTCTGGGGCCAACGTCCTGACTTTC
>few|TRBJ1-2|NA|TRBV19
CASRDTANYGYTF
TGTGCCAGTAGGGACACCGCTAACTATGGCTACACCTTC
>NA|TRBJ2-7|NA|TRBV18
CASSRTAGYEQYF
TGTGCCAGCTCACGGACAGCCGGATACGAGCAGTACTTC
>NA|TRBJ1-1|TRBD1|TRBV6-5
CASSYSLTGVTEAFF
TGTGCCAGCAGTTACTCCCTGACAGGGGTAACTGAAGCTTTCTTT